Below, 26 T cell receptor beta chains from the same sample are listed, as sequenced in a study of T cells in localized non-small cell lung cancer. Sequenced by immunoSEQ multiplex PCR; TCRdb stores in-frame clones only, minus some. The sample has about 40,000 clones; about four fifths are singletons. The source material was peripheral blood mononuclear cells, sampled before any cancer treatment. The receptors shown here come from a male donor aged 60 or over with stage II lung adenocarcinoma.

The CDR3 here is CASRASGAYNEQFF. As DNA, the CDR3 is TGTGCCAGCAGGGCTAGCGGAGCCTACAATGAGCAGTTCTTC. The chain uses TRBV7-6 and TRBJ2-1, with 7 bases identical to TRBD2. The CDR3 sequence is 14 residues long. Germline V gene data show CDR1 as SGHVS and CDR2 as FNYEAQ. The ends lost 6 bases at V and 2 bases at J; junction bases unmatched: 4.

The chain couples TRBV6-5 to TRBJ1-2; D remains ambiguous. The CDR3 covers 12 residues. Germline V lookup: CDR1 MNHEY, CDR2 SVGAGI. The ends were cut back, 5 bases at V and 5 bases at J, with 9 bases in the middle. DNA for the CDR3: TGTGCCAGCAGTAAAGGACTGTATGGCTACACCTTC. Translated: CASSKGLYGYTF.

J is TRBJ1-1 and V is TRBV19, with 10 bases aligning to TRBD1. In germline, CDR1 is LNHDA, CDR2 SQIVND (reference sequence). CDR3 length: 14 amino acids. Germline trimming cut 3 bases from V and 5 bases from J; bases unmatched to any gene: 3. The CDR3, as DNA: TGTGCCAGTAGTATTAAGGACAGGGGGACTGAAGCTTTCTTT. This codes for CASSIKDRGTEAFF.

V and J are TRBV18 and TRBJ2-3, with D unclear. The CDR3 has 15 amino acids. V was pared by 3 bases and J by 1 base, with 11 bases between. Germline V gene sequence: CDR1 KGHSH, CDR2 LQKENI. CDR3 sequence (DNA): TGTGCCAGCTCACCTGGTGCCGTTGGCACAGATACGCAGTATTTT. It is translated as CASSPGAVGTDTQYF.

The genes are TRBV9 and TRBJ2-3, with D perhaps TRBD2 (6 bases). CDR3 length equals 18 residues. CDR1 is SGDLS and CDR2 is YYNGEE in the germline V gene. With 0 bases removed from V and 2 bases from J, the gap between germline ends came to 19 bases. The CDR3 is CASSVATVIAEPTDTQYF. CDR3 DNA sequence: TGTGCCAGCAGCGTAGCTACGGTAATAGCGGAACCCACAGATACGCAGTATTTT.

V and J are TRBV7-9 and TRBJ1-1, with unresolved D. CDR3 length: 12 amino acids. The V end was cut by 2 bases, the J end by 8 bases, with 9 bases between. Per germline, CDR1 SEHNR and CDR2 FQNEAQ (reference sequence). The CDR3 coding sequence is TGTGCCAGCAGCTTATTTACTACGGAAGCTTTCTTT. It yields the protein CASSLFTTEAFF. The full variable domain, its missing parts supplied by reference TRBV7-9 and TRBJ1-1, is DTGVSQNPRHKITKRGQNVTFRCDPISEHNRLYWYRQTLGQGPEFLTYFQNEAQLEKSRLLSDRFSAERPKGSFSTLEIQRTEQGDSAMYLCASSLFTTEAFFGQGTRLTVV.

In the case of this clone: The sample carries other DNA sequences with the same CDR3. The gene calls are TRBV7-2 and TRBJ1-3; D unclear. The V gene lost 3 bases and the J gene lost 5 bases, with 8 bases spanning the gap. Germline V CDR1 and CDR2: SGHTA, FQGNSA. This CDR3 has 13 amino acids. Here the CDR3 DNA reads TGTGCCAGCAGCTTTGGAGGGCGAAACACCATATATTTT. It yields the protein CASSFGGRNTIYF.

This clone is termed medium-sized (0.01 to 0.1%). The chain uses TRBV11-2 and TRBJ2-1; D gene unclear. The length of the CDR3 is 13 residues. The V gene's germline CDR1 is SGHAT and CDR2 FQNNGV. Trimming cost V 3 bases and J 5 bases, with 8 bases left between them. DNA for the CDR3: TGTGCCAGCAGCTTGGAGCCTGACAATGAGCAGTTCTTC. Translation: CASSLEPDNEQFF.

The chain has TRBV11-2 and TRBJ2-7; tentative D call: TRBD2 (6 bases). Germline-derived CDR1 and CDR2 are SGHAT and FQNNGV. V lost 4 bases and J 5 bases, leaving 9 bases between the germline ends. This CDR3 region has 12 residues. The CDR3 here is CASSSGGNEQYF. CDR3 DNA sequence: TGTGCCAGCAGCTCCGGGGGTAACGAGCAGTACTTC. The whole variable domain, filled in from reference TRBV11-2 and TRBJ2-7, reads EAGVAQSPRYKIIEKRQSVAFWCNPISGHATLYWYQQILGQGPKLLIQFQNNGVVDDSQLPKDRFSAERLKGVDSTLKIQPAKLEDSAVYLCASSSGGNEQYFGPGTRLTVT.

The rearrangement links TRBV27 to TRBJ2-5; D is perhaps TRBD1 (6 bases). The germline V and J ends were trimmed by 6 bases and 5 bases, with 10 bases remaining between them. CDR3 length: 12 amino acids. The germline V gene encodes CDR1 MNHEY and CDR2 SMNVEV (reference sequence). The CDR3 sequence is CASSPRGETQYF. The CDR3, as DNA: TGTGCCAGCAGCCCAAGGGGGGAGACCCAGTACTTC.

In nucleotides, the CDR3 is TGTGCCTGGCACCTAGAGACAGGGAAAGCTTTCTTT. The encoded protein is CAWHLETGKAFF. V usage is TRBV30 and J usage is TRBJ1-1, with 7 bases matching TRBD1. Germline CDR1 reads GTSNPN; CDR2 reads SVGIG (reference sequence). The CDR3 covers 12 residues. V lost 5 bases and J lost 9; bases outside the gene matches: 9.

This chain uses TRBV27 with TRBJ1-5; 8 nucleotides match TRBD1. From germline, CDR1 is MNHEY and CDR2 SMNVEV (reference sequence). The CDR3 extends over 17 amino acids. With V trimmed by 5 bases and J by 0 bases, 9 bases remained unmatched. The CDR3 loop is CASSPGQAYYSNQPQHF. The CDR3 bases are TGTGCCAGCAGTCCGGGACAGGCCTACTATAGCAATCAGCCCCAGCATTTT.

The J gene is TRBJ2-1, the V gene TRBV4-1; 10 positions match TRBD1. J gave up 6 bases and V 2 bases, and 7 bases lay outside the gene matches. The germline V gene encodes CDR1 MGHRA and CDR2 YSYEKL. This CDR3 comprises 16 residues. The CDR3 spells CASSQPRQGAGNEQFF. The CDR3 region has the DNA TGCGCCAGCAGCCAACCGCGACAGGGGGCGGGCAATGAGCAGTTCTTC.

The V call is TRBV2, the J call TRBJ1-4, with 7 bases that match TRBD1. This CDR3 is 15 amino acids long. The junction had 6 bases not matched to a gene; V was cut back by 4 bases and J by 4 bases. Looked up from germline, CDR1 is SNHLY and CDR2 is FYNNEI. CDR3 region: CASSVRGQLNEKLFF. CDR3 bases: TGTGCCAGCAGTGTTAGGGGACAGCTTAATGAAAAACTGTTTTTT.

The chain carries TRBV5-1 and TRBJ1-4, with TRBD1 identical over 8 bases. Trimming cost V 4 bases and J 8 bases; bases outside gene matches: 7. Germline values: CDR1 SGHRS, CDR2 YFSETQ. The CDR3 length is 14 residues. CDR3 in amino acids: CASSRGQGGEKLFF. DNA of the CDR3: TGCGCCAGCAGCCGCGGACAGGGAGGAGAAAAACTGTTTTTT.

This clone was recorded a few times. The chain links TRBV6-1 to TRBJ2-7; D may be TRBD1 (5 bases). This CDR3 has 14 residues. The germline V gene has CDR1 MNHNS and CDR2 SASEGT. V dropped 8 bases and J dropped 6 bases, with 20 bases sitting between them. The CDR3 sequence is CASVPQVWKSEQYF. The CDR3 DNA follows: TGTGCCAGCGTTCCACAGGTTTGGAAAAGCGAGCAGTACTTC.

This rearrangement joins TRBV30 to TRBJ2-1; D gene ambiguous. The CDR3 runs 13 residues. From germline, CDR1 is GTSNPN and CDR2 SVGIG (reference sequence). V lost 7 bases and J lost 3, with 13 bases in between. Here the CDR3 DNA reads TGTGCCTCCATGTTGGCTGGCTACAATGAGCAGTTCTTC. Translation gives CASMLAGYNEQFF.

The V call is TRBV19, the J call TRBJ1-1; possible D gene TRBD1, 5 bases. The CDR3 runs to 13 residues. The V end was cut by 6 bases, the J end by 4 bases, with 12 bases between. Germline V gene sequence: CDR1 LNHDA, CDR2 SQIVND (reference sequence). The CDR3 region is CASSRRGSTEAFF. The CDR3 DNA is TGTGCCAGTAGCCGACGGGGGAGCACTGAAGCTTTCTTT.

The rearrangement joins TRBV5-1 to TRBJ1-3; maybe TRBD1 (6 bases). The CDR3 is 14 residues long. V was cut by 5 bases and J by 0 bases, with 9 bases left in between. Looked up from germline, CDR1 is SGHRS and CDR2 is YFSETQ. CDR3 DNA: TGCGCCAGCAGGCAGACAGGCTCTGGAAACACCATATATTTT. Amino acid sequence: CASRQTGSGNTIYF.

This sequence joins TRBV5-1 and TRBJ2-3, with D unclear. Germline V gene data show CDR1 as SGHRS and CDR2 as YFSETQ. The V end lost 4 bases, the J end lost 1 base, and 10 bases lay between the germline ends. This CDR3 is 14 amino acids long. The CDR3 protein is CASSRTRGTDTQYF. In DNA, the CDR3 is TGCGCCAGCAGCCGGACCCGGGGCACAGATACGCAGTATTTT. The full variable domain, completed using reference TRBV5-1 and TRBJ2-3, is KAGVTQTPRYLIKTRGQQVTLSCSPISGHRSVSWYQQTPGQGLQFLFEYFSETQRNKGNFPGRFSGRQFSNSRSEMNVSTLELGDSALYLCASSRTRGTDTQYFGPGTRLTVL.

This clone was detected a few times. This rearrangement joins TRBV6-6 to TRBJ1-1; TRBD1 is a possible D gene (6 bases). The germline V and J ends were trimmed by 4 bases and 11 bases, with 11 bases remaining between them. CDR1 MNHNY and CDR2 SVGAGI come from the germline V gene (reference sequence). The CDR3 sequence is 11 residues long. The CDR3 DNA sequence: TGTGCCAGCAGTTCTGGGGGGGCGGCTTTCTTT. This gives the protein CASSSGGAAFF.

This clone was seen a few times. The V gene is TRBV5-4, the J gene TRBJ2-7; no reliable D call. The V gene lost 4 bases and the J gene lost 0 bases, with 14 bases spanning the gap. The CDR3 is made up of 15 amino acids. Per germline, CDR1 SGHNT and CDR2 YYREEE (reference sequence). CDR3 in amino acids: CASSLPGQSSYEQYF. CDR3 bases: TGTGCCAGCAGCCTTCCCGGGCAAAGCTCCTACGAGCAGTACTTC.

The V call is TRBV9, the J call TRBJ1-5, with unresolved D. Germline-derived CDR1 and CDR2 are SGDLS and YYNGEE. The CDR3 consists of 13 residues. V lost 4 bases and J lost 5, with 10 bases in between. The CDR3 reads CASSTGPDQPQHF. The CDR3 region has the DNA TGTGCCAGCAGCACCGGGCCAGATCAGCCCCAGCATTTT.

V and J are TRBV30 and TRBJ2-2; tentatively, D is TRBD1 (5 bases). V shed 4 bases and J shed 1 base, with 10 bases lying between them. From germline, CDR1 is GTSNPN and CDR2 SVGIG (reference sequence). The CDR3 has 14 amino acids. The CDR3: CAWIDRRNTGELFF. CDR3 nucleotide sequence: TGTGCCTGGATTGACAGAAGGAACACCGGGGAGCTGTTTTTT.

The chain carries TRBV28 and TRBJ1-5, with D uncertain. The germline CDR1 and CDR2 sequences are MDHEN and SYDVKM. This CDR3 is built from 12 residues. The germline V and J ends were trimmed by 4 bases and 0 bases, with 1 base remaining between them. The CDR3, as DNA: TGTGCCAGCAGTTATAGCAATCAGCCCCAGCATTTT. This translates into CASSYSNQPQHF.

The chain employs TRBV7-6 and TRBJ1-1; 7 nucleotides align to TRBD1. The CDR3 is made up of 19 amino acids. V was pared by 1 base and J by 0 bases, with 14 bases of the junction left unmatched. Germline loops: CDR1 SGHVS, CDR2 FNYEAQ. The CDR3 sequence: CASSLVGGEGQMMNTEAFF. The CDR3, as DNA: TGTGCCAGCAGCTTAGTAGGGGGGGAGGGACAGATGATGAACACTGAAGCTTTCTTT. The full variable domain, completed using reference TRBV7-6 and TRBJ1-1, is GAGVSQSPRYKVTKRGQDVALRCDPISGHVSLYWYRQALGQGPEFLTYFNYEAQQDKSGLPNDRFSAERPEGSISTLTIQRTEQRDSAMYRCASSLVGGEGQMMNTEAFFGQGTRLTVV.